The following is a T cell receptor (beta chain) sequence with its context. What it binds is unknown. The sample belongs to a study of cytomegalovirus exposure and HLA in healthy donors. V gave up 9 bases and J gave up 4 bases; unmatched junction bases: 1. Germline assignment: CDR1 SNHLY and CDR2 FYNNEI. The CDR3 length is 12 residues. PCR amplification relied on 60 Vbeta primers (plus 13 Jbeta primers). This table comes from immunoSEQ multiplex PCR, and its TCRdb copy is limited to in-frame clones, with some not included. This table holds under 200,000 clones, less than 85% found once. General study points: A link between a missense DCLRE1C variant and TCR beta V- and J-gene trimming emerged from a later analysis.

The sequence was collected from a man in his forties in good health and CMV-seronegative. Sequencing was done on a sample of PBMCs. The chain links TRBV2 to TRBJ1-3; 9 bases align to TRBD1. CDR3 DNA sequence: TGTGCCAGGGGACAGGGCGGAAACACCATATATTTT. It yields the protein CARGQGGNTIYF.